This T cell receptor (beta chain) was retrieved from a study of CD8+CD57+ T cells in acquired aplastic anemia (dated by TCRdb to 2017 to 2018). Regarding the complete study: DNA extracted from sorted CD4+ and CD8+ cells had a mean of about 3.2 ug, with a range of about 0.19 to 27.4 ug. CD8+CD57+ expansion was defined as frequency above the mean frequency observed in healthy subjects. What the work shows at the level of the full study, not this receptor alone: Roughly 31 CD8+ CDR3 sequences were shared between patients and controls but appeared highly expressed in patients and within their immunodominant clones. CD8+ Simpson's diversity did not differ significantly between patients and healthy controls (P=0.060).

To note about this clonotype: The antigen this receptor binds is unknown. Base qualities are not at hand, and no much larger clone is one base apart.

Genomic DNA was used as template for profiling of TCR beta VDJ combinations and CDR3 sequences. An Illumina HiSeq 2000 was used for TCR repertoire sequencing. The authors' analysis ran thus. Repertoires were assessed using TRBV/TRBJ rearrangement plots, CDR3 size and DJ length profiles, and Simpson's diversity index. The immunodominant clone was defined as the most abundant DNA sequence in deep sequencing data. CDR3 amino acid sequences were checked for sharing across subjects and were also compared against the VDJdb database and published repertoires. The public reads were reprocessed in TCRdb via fastp at Q25 and MiXCR, keeping in-frame beta chains. One record per CDR3 amino acid sequence lists the most common genes and DNA. In this record, the V and J calls reflect TCRdb's handling and not the investigators' own analysis. The table for this sample lists fewer than 250,000 distinct CDR3 sequences; approximately 45% of them were counted only once. About 8.3% of the sample is in the top ten clones.

From its cysteine to its phenylalanine, the CDR3 spans 17 amino acids. Only the CDR3 region is kept as DNA, spanning 51 bases read in frame from base 1. V is cut by 4 bases and J by 5 bases, and the space between the germline ends is 23 bases. As encoded in the germline V gene, CDR1 is MGHDK while CDR2 is SYGVNS. Flow cytometry had shown CD8+CD57+ cell expansion in the patients selected for sequencing. Every patient had a diagnosis of severe acquired aplastic anemia based on International Study of Aplastic Anemia and Agranulocytosis and Camitta criteria. No patient had received any therapy when blood was sampled. In this study, sorted CD4+ and CD8+ T cells from the blood of healthy subjects and of severe aplastic anemia patients had their TCR repertoires deep-sequenced. In the USA, patient enrollment took place under clinicaltrials.gov protocols 00001620, 01623167, 00001397, 00071045, 00081523 and 00961064. Ficoll-Paque density gradient centrifugation was used to isolate peripheral blood mononuclear cells. Before DNA was extracted, CD4+ and CD8+ T cells were sorted using either FACS or magnetic beads.

The sequence was obtained from a human donor with aplastic anemia. The chain couples TRBV25-1 to TRBJ2-5; TRBD1 is a possible D gene, resting on 6 matching bases. Sequences were obtained from sorted CD4+, CD8+, or CD8+CD57+ T cells (not recorded which) from PBMCs. Here the CDR3 is given as CASSVQGRDTGEETQYF. The sequence in DNA is TGTGCCAGCAGTGTACAGGGTAGGGACACCGGGGAGGAGACCCAGTACTTC.